The sequence of this T cell receptor beta chain was determined in a study of T cell responses to AZD1222 COVID-19 vaccine. Measured with immunoSEQ multiplex PCR; TCRdb has only the in-frame clones, and not every one. Of more than 100,000 clones in the sample, 90% were seen once. CDR3 size: 14 residues. CDR1 and CDR2 (germline): MNHEY, SVGAGI. V dropped 2 bases and J dropped 3; count of bases not matched to a gene: 1. The source material was peripheral blood, sampled on day 0 of AZD1222 vaccination. This TCR was sampled from an adult in good health. The chain employs TRBV6-5 and TRBJ1-2; 9 bases map to TRBD1. CDR3 sequence reads: CASSYDRGDYGYTF. CDR3 nucleotides: TGTGCCAGCAGTTACGACAGGGGGGACTATGGCTACACCTTC.